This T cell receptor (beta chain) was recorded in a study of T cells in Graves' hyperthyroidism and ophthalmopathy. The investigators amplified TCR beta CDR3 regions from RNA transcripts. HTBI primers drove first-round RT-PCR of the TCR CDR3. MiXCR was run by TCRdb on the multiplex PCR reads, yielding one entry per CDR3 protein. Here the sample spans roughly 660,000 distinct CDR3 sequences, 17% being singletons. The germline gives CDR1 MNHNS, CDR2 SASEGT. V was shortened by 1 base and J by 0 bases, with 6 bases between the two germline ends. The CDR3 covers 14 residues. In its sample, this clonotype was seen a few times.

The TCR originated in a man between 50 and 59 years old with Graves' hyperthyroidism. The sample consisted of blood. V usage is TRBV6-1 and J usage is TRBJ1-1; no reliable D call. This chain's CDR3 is CASSEEDLNTEAFF. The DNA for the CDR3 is TGTGCCAGCAGTGAAGAGGACTTGAACACTGAAGCTTTCTTT.